These 15 T cell receptor beta chains came from one sample sequenced in a study of blood T cells in healthy people across ages. Alongside a J-beta primer mix, a sample-barcoded 5' primer served in a second PCR lasting roughly 6 to 11 cycles. MiXCR, applied by TCRdb to the 5' RACE reads, yields one record per CDR3 protein. Here the sample spans 1.5 million to 1.9 million distinct CDR3 sequences, about 42% being singletons. The sample was blood. The source is a young woman in good health.

V usage is TRBV5-1 and J usage is TRBJ2-3; 7 bases agree with TRBD2. Unmatched junction bases numbered 5, after V lost 7 bases and J lost 0 bases. The CDR3 totals 14 residues. The V gene's germline CDR1 is SGHRS and CDR2 YFSETQ. The CDR3, as DNA: TGCGCCAGCGCCCAGCGGGGTAGCACAGATACGCAGTATTTT. Protein product: CASAQRGSTDTQYF.

The chain combines TRBV6-2 or TRBV6-3 with TRBJ1-2; no reliable D call. This CDR3 comprises 14 residues. Trimming left V 0 bases short and J 11 bases short, with 16 bases between. CDR1 MNHEY and CDR2 SVGEGT come from the germline V gene. As DNA, the CDR3 is TGTGCCAGCAGTTACTCGAGCCGGGGAACTGGTTACACCTTC. It yields the protein CASSYSSRGTGYTF.

The genes are TRBV12-3 or TRBV12-4 and TRBJ2-5, with 9 bases lining up with TRBD1. CDR3 size: 15 residues. The V segment lost 6 bases and the J segment 4 bases; nucleotides outside the gene matches: 9. The CDR3, as DNA: TGTGCCAGCAGGTGGATTGGGGACAGGGCAGAGACCCAGTACTTC. It specifies CASRWIGDRAETQYF.

This clonotype occurred many times. The CDR3 DNA sequence: TGTGCCAGCACCTTTGACGCAGGCCAAAACATTCAGTACTTC. Protein sequence: CASTFDAGQNIQYF. The rearrangement joins TRBV7-2 to TRBJ2-4; no clear D. Germline V gene data show CDR1 as SGHTA and CDR2 as FQGNSA. The CDR3 runs to 14 residues. V dropped 7 bases and J dropped 5 bases, with 15 bases sitting between them.

The rearrangement links TRBV29-1 to TRBJ1-4; D may be TRBD1 (5 bases). Germline CDR1 is SQVTM and CDR2 is ANQGSEA. The length of the CDR3 is 11 residues. V was shortened by 7 bases and J by 10 bases, with 13 bases between the two germline ends. This CDR3 reads CSGSRDGKLFF. CDR3 in DNA: TGCAGCGGCAGCAGGGATGGAAAACTGTTTTTT.

The gene calls are TRBV11-3 and TRBJ2-1; the D gene is possibly TRBD2 (5 bases). CDR3 length: 13 amino acids. Germline CDR1 reads SGHNT; CDR2 reads YENEEA. V was pared by 3 bases and J by 9 bases, with 12 bases between. The DNA for the CDR3 is TGTGCCAGCAGCTTGGAGGCATATAGTGAGCAGTTCTTC. It translates to CASSLEAYSEQFF.

This chain joins TRBV21-1 and TRBJ1-6; the D segment call TRBD1 is taken from the table without a DNA check. TRBV21-1 is tagged as a pseudogene. CDR3 length: 17 residues. The CDR3 DNA follows: TGTGCCAGCAGCAAACCGGAGAGGGGCCATTATAATTCACCCCTCCACTTT. Translating it yields CASSKPERGHYNSPLHF.

As DNA, the CDR3 is TGTGCCAGCAGCTTTGGACGGCCTCAGGGTTACGAGCAGTACTTC. Its protein is CASSFGRPQGYEQYF. This chain uses TRBV5-5 with TRBJ2-5; D perhaps matches TRBD1 (5 bases). The assigned J gene may be wrong: the sequence end matches TRBJ2-7 better. The CDR3 runs 15 residues. Per germline, CDR1 SGHKS and CDR2 YYEKEE (reference sequence).

This clonotype was counted a few times. V usage is TRBV29-1 and J usage is TRBJ2-7, with 10 bases that match TRBD2. The junction had 4 bases not matched to a gene; V was cut back by 4 bases and J by 1 base. The CDR3 is made up of 14 amino acids. The germline CDR1 and CDR2 sequences are SQVTM and ANQGSEA. This CDR3 is CSVVGLAESYEQYF. As DNA, the CDR3 is TGCAGCGTTGTAGGACTAGCGGAATCCTACGAGCAGTACTTC.

The V gene is TRBV12-3 or TRBV12-4, the J gene TRBJ2-3; 8 bases align to TRBD2. The V gene end was trimmed by 7 bases and the J gene end by 7 bases; junction bases not matched to a gene: 19. The CDR3 loop spans 17 amino acids. As DNA, the CDR3 is TGTGCCAGCACCCCTGGCGGGGGGACTGGAGGGGCGAATACGCAGTATTTT. Translated, it gives CASTPGGGTGGANTQYF.

CDR3 protein: CSAVDPVEKLFF. DNA for the CDR3: TGCAGCGCCGTAGACCCGGTTGAAAAACTGTTTTTT. The chain is built from TRBV29-1 and TRBJ1-4; D not certain. Germline V gene data show CDR1 as SQVTM and CDR2 as ANQGSEA. Trimming took off 7 bases at V and 7 bases at J, with 13 bases between the two ends. CDR3 length: 12 amino acids. Filled out from reference TRBV29-1 and TRBJ1-4, the complete variable domain reads SAVISQKPSRDICQRGTSLTIQCQVDSQVTMMFWYRQQPGQSLTLIATANQGSEATYESGFVIDKFPISRPNLTFSTLTVSNMSPEDSSIYLCSAVDPVEKLFFGSGTQLSVL.

This clonotype occurred once. Here the CDR3 DNA reads TGTGCCAGTAGTATGCGGGGCCCCCCGGATGAGCAGTACTTC. It specifies CASSMRGPPDEQYF. The rearrangement joins TRBV19 to TRBJ2-7; D is perhaps TRBD2 (6 bases). V lost 3 bases, J lost 7 bases, and 16 bases lay in between. The CDR3 extends over 14 amino acids. Germline V gives CDR1 LNHDA, CDR2 SQIVND (reference sequence). The whole variable domain, filled in from reference TRBV19 and TRBJ2-7, reads DGGITQSPKYLFRKEGQNVTLSCEQNLNHDAMYWYRQDPGQGLRLIYYSQIVNDFQKGDIAEGYSVSREKKESFPLTVTSAQKNPTAFYLCASSMRGPPDEQYFGPGTRLTVT.

This clonotype was observed many times. The chain couples TRBV29-1 to TRBJ2-4; D is undetermined. The CDR3 extends over 13 amino acids. Trimming removed 2 bases at V and 0 bases at J, with 5 bases between. Per germline, CDR1 SQVTM and CDR2 ANQGSEA. The CDR3 is CSVEPLAKNIQYF. In nucleotides, the CDR3 is TGCAGCGTTGAACCTCTAGCCAAAAACATTCAGTACTTC.

This rearrangement joins TRBV7-2 to TRBJ1-1; D might be TRBD1 (5 bases). Germline values: CDR1 SGHTA, CDR2 FQGNSA. The length of the CDR3 is 13 residues. V was trimmed by 3 bases and J by 5 bases, leaving 10 bases between them. DNA for the CDR3: TGTGCCAGCAGCTTCCAGGAGGGGACTGAAGCTTTCTTT. This translates into CASSFQEGTEAFF. Supplemented by reference TRBV7-2 and TRBJ1-1, the full variable domain reads GAGVSQSPSNKVTEKGKDVELRCDPISGHTALYWYRQSLGQGLEFLIYFQGNSAPDKSGLPSDRFSAERTGGSVSTLTIQRTQQEDSAVYLCASSFQEGTEAFFGQGTRLTVV.

This clonotype was seen only a few times. The J gene is TRBJ2-3, the V gene TRBV29-1, with 8 bases fitting TRBD1. The V and J ends lost 4 bases and 4 bases, in that order; junction bases with no gene match: 7. Germline CDR1 and CDR2: SQVTM and ANQGSEA. The CDR3 extends over 14 amino acids. CDR3 protein: CSVARGLGADTQYF. CDR3 bases: TGCAGCGTTGCCAGGGGGCTCGGGGCAGATACGCAGTATTTT.